This T cell receptor beta chain was recorded in a study of blood T cell repertoires in COVID-19. Study summary: The study drew acute and convalescent COVID-19 samples from the United States, Italy and Spain.

This clone was seen a single time. Germline CDR1 reads LGHNA; CDR2 reads YNFKEQ. Trimming removed 0 bases from V and 4 bases from J; junction bases left unmatched: 0. The CDR3 covers 15 residues. Profiling relied on immunoSEQ multiplex PCR, and the TCRdb table lists in-frame clones only, not all of them. The table lists about 170,000 clones, around 67% of them singletons. The clonotype originates from a woman of 80 years or more with acute or convalescent COVID-19. The chain combines TRBV4-2 with TRBJ2-2; 9 bases line up with TRBD2. The sequencing input was peripheral blood. CDR3 in amino acids: CASSQELAGTGELFF. In DNA, the CDR3 is TGTGCCAGCAGCCAAGAACTAGCGGGCACCGGGGAGCTGTTTTTT.